This T cell receptor beta chain was identified during a study of control samples from healthy donors and cancer patients. The length of the CDR3 is 13 residues. The repertoire was sequenced with immunoSEQ multiplex PCR; TCRdb's copy has only in-frame clones and lacks some. The data hold about 22,000 clones, with around 83% observed a single time. This chain uses TRBV21-1 with TRBJ2-7; the table gives TRBD2 as D, unverified against the DNA. TRBV21-1 is a pseudogene. The sequence was obtained from a man aged 55 to 70 with head and neck cancer. The sequenced material came from PBMCs. The CDR3 spells CASSKASGRSIHF. The CDR3 region has the DNA TGTGCCAGCAGCAAAGCGTCTGGGAGGTCCATACACTTC.